This TCR beta chain comes out of a study of cytomegalovirus exposure and HLA in healthy donors. This clone was seen only a few times. What it binds is not known. Unmatched junction bases numbered 6, after V lost 7 bases and J lost 3 bases. CDR1 is SNHLY and CDR2 is FYNNEI in the germline V gene. This CDR3 comprises 15 residues. Study-level results: A previous analysis found most TCR beta V segments productive roughly 87% or roughly 30% of the time.

The PCR ran on 60 Vbeta and 13 Jbeta primers. Here immunoSEQ multiplex PCR was the method, and the copy in TCRdb shows in-frame clones only, minus some. The data contain roughly 110,000 clones, 81% of them singletons. The clonotype was recovered from a man younger than 45 in good health and CMV-seronegative. Sequencing was performed on PBMCs. The chain has TRBV2 and TRBJ2-2; 9 positions match TRBD2. CDR3 amino acids: CASTSTSGYTGELFF. The CDR3 region has the DNA TGTGCCAGCACCTCGACTAGCGGCTACACCGGGGAGCTGTTTTTT.